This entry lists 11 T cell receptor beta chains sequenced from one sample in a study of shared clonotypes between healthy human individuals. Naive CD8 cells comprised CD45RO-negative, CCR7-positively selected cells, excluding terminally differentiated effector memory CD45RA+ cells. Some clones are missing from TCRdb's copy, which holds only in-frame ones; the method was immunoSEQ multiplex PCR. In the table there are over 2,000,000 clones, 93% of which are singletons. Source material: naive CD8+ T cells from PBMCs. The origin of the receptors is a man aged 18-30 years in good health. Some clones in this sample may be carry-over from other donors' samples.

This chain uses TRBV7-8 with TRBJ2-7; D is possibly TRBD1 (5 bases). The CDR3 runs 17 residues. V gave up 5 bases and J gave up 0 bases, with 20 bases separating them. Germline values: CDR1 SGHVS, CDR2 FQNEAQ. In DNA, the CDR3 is TGTGCCAGCAGCCAAGCAGGGTGGGGTGCAGTCTCCTACGAGCAGTACTTC. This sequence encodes CASSQAGWGAVSYEQYF.

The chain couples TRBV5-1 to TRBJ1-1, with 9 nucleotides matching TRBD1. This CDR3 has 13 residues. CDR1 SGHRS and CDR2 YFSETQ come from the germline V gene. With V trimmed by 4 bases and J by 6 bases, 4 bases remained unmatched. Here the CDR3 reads CASSRGQGSEAFF. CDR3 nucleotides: TGCGCCAGCAGCCGCGGACAGGGGTCTGAAGCTTTCTTT.

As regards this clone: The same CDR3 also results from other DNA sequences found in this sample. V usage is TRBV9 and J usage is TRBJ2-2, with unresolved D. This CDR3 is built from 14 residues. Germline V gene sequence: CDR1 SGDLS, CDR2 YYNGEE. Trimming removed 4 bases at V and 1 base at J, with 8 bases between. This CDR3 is CASSPGGNTGELFF. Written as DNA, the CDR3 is TGTGCCAGCAGCCCTGGCGGGAACACCGGGGAGCTGTTTTTT.

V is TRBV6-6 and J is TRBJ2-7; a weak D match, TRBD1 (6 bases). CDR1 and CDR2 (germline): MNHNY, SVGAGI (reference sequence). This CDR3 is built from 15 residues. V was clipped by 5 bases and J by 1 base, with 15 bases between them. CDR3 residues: CASSPRGILSYEQYF. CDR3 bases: TGTGCCAGCAGTCCCAGGGGCATCCTGTCCTACGAGCAGTACTTC.

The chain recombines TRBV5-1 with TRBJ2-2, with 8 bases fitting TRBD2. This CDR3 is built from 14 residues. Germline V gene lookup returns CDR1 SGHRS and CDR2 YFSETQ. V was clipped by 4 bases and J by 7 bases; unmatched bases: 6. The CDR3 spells CASSPGLGSGELFF. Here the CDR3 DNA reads TGCGCCAGCAGCCCGGGACTAGGAAGCGGGGAGCTGTTTTTT.

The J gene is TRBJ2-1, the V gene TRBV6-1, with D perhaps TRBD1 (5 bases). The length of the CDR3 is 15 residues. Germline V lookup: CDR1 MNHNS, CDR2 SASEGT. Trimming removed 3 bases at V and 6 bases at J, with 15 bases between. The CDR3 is CASSDSVGLGNEQFF. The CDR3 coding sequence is TGTGCCAGCAGTGATAGTGTGGGGCTCGGCAATGAGCAGTTCTTC.

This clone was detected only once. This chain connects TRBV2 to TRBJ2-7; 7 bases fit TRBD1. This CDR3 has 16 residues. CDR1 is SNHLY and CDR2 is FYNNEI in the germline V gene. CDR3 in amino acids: CAVRGEGGGHPYEQYF. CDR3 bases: TGTGCTGTCAGAGGAGAAGGGGGCGGGCATCCCTACGAGCAGTACTTC. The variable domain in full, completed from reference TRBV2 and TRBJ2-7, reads EPEVTQTPSHQVTQMGQEVILRCVPISNHLYFYWYRQILGQKVEFLVSFYNNEISEKSEIFDDQFSVERPDGSNFTLKIRSTKLEDSAMYFCAVRGEGGGHPYEQYFGPGTRLTVT.

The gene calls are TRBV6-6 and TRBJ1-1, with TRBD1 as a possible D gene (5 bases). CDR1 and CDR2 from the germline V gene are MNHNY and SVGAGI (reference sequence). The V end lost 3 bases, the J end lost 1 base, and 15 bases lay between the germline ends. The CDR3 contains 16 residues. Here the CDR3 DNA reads TGTGCCAGCAGTTATGGGACGTTGGGGGGGAACACTGAAGCTTTCTTT. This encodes CASSYGTLGGNTEAFF.

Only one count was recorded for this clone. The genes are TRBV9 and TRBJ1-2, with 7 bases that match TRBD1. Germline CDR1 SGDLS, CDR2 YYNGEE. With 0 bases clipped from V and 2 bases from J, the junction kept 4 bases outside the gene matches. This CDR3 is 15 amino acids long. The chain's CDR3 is CASSVAPTGNYGYTF. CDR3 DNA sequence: TGTGCCAGCAGCGTAGCCCCGACAGGGAACTATGGCTACACCTTC.

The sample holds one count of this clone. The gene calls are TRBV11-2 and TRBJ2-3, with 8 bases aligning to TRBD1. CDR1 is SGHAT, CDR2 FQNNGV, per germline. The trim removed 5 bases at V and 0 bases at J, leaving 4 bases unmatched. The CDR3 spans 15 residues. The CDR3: CASSAGTGSTDTQYF. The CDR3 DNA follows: TGTGCCAGCAGCGCCGGGACAGGCAGCACAGATACGCAGTATTTT. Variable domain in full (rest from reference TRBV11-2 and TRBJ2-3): EAGVAQSPRYKIIEKRQSVAFWCNPISGHATLYWYQQILGQGPKLLIQFQNNGVVDDSQLPKDRFSAERLKGVDSTLKIQPAKLEDSAVYLCASSAGTGSTDTQYFGPGTRLTVL.

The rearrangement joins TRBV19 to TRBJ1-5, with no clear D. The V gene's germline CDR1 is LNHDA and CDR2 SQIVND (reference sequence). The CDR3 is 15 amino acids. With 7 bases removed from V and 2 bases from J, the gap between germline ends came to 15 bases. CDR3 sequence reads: CASTSLGSGNQPQHF. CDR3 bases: TGTGCCAGTACCAGCTTAGGGTCGGGCAATCAGCCCCAGCATTTT. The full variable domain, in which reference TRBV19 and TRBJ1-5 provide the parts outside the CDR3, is DGGITQSPKYLFRKEGQNVTLSCEQNLNHDAMYWYRQDPGQGLRLIYYSQIVNDFQKGDIAEGYSVSREKKESFPLTVTSAQKNPTAFYLCASTSLGSGNQPQHFGDGTRLSIL.